The 8 T cell receptor beta chains below were found in one sample sequenced in a study of blood T cell repertoires in COVID-19. Some clones are missing from TCRdb's copy, which holds only in-frame ones; the method was immunoSEQ multiplex PCR. The data hold around 68,000 clones, with roughly 91% observed a single time. The sample was peripheral blood. All receptors come from a human donor in a cohort sampled during active COVID-19.

The J gene is TRBJ2-5, the V gene TRBV24-1; 8 bases agree with TRBD1. Germline V gene lookup returns CDR1 KGHDR and CDR2 SFDVKD. With 7 bases clipped from V and 5 bases from J, the junction kept 5 bases outside the gene matches. The CDR3 covers 13 residues. CDR3: CATRGQGFETQYF. Written as DNA, the CDR3 is TGTGCCACCAGAGGACAGGGTTTCGAGACCCAGTACTTC.

The chain has TRBV6-5 and TRBJ2-1; 11 positions agree with TRBD2. The germline gives CDR1 MNHEY, CDR2 SVGAGI. There are 14 residues in the CDR3. Trimming removed 6 bases from V and 7 bases from J; junction bases left unmatched: 5. The CDR3 protein is CASRIAGGPNEQFF. The CDR3 nucleotides are TGTGCCAGCAGGATAGCGGGAGGGCCGAATGAGCAGTTCTTC.

This chain uses TRBV24-1 with TRBJ2-2, with D tentatively TRBD2 (5 bases). Trimming took 9 bases from V and 0 from J, leaving 10 bases between them. From germline, CDR1 is KGHDR and CDR2 SFDVKD. The CDR3 extends over 14 amino acids. CDR3: CATEGGSNTGELFF. The CDR3 DNA sequence: TGTGCCACCGAAGGCGGGTCGAACACCGGGGAGCTGTTTTTT.

The chain recombines TRBV6-5 with TRBJ2-7; TRBD1 matches 9 bases. Unmatched junction bases numbered 4, after V lost 4 bases and J lost 3 bases. The CDR3 spans 14 residues. Germline V CDR1 and CDR2: MNHEY, SVGAGI. CDR3 sequence reads: CASSSPGQGYEQYF. Here the CDR3 DNA reads TGTGCCAGCAGTTCTCCGGGACAGGGCTACGAGCAGTACTTC.

The J gene is TRBJ2-1, the V gene TRBV6-2 or TRBV6-3; 10 bases are a match to TRBD2. Trimming cost V 2 bases and J 3 bases; bases outside gene matches: 1. Germline CDR1 reads MNHEY; CDR2 reads SVGEGT. This CDR3 region has 15 residues. CDR3 sequence: CASSYGTSVYNEQFF. Written as DNA, the CDR3 is TGTGCCAGCAGTTACGGGACTAGCGTCTACAATGAGCAGTTCTTC.

The chain is built from TRBV6-2 or TRBV6-3 and TRBJ1-1, with TRBD1 matching 7 bases. The CDR3 extends over 14 amino acids. Germline V gene sequence: CDR1 MNHEY, CDR2 SVGEGT. J was trimmed by 0 bases and V by 2 bases; bases with no gene match: 0. The CDR3: CASSYTGVNTEAFF. CDR3 nucleotide sequence: TGTGCCAGCAGTTACACAGGGGTGAACACTGAAGCTTTCTTT.

The rearrangement links TRBV5-1 to TRBJ2-7, with 10 bases fitting TRBD2. The length of the CDR3 is 14 residues. Germline V gene lookup returns CDR1 SGHRS and CDR2 YFSETQ. Unmatched junction bases numbered 5, after V lost 4 bases and J lost 4 bases. CDR3 sequence reads: CASSRTSGVYEQYF. CDR3 sequence (DNA): TGCGCCAGCAGCCGGACTAGCGGAGTTTACGAGCAGTACTTC.

V usage is TRBV19 and J usage is TRBJ2-7, with 10 bases aligning to TRBD1. The CDR3 runs to 13 residues. V shed 4 bases and J 6 bases; nucleotides not matched to a gene: 3. Germline V gene sequence: CDR1 LNHDA, CDR2 SQIVND (reference sequence). CDR3 nucleotide sequence: TGTGCCAGTAGTAGACAGGGGGCCGGCGAGCAGTACTTC. Encoded protein: CASSRQGAGEQYF.